The T cell receptor (beta chain) under discussion was sequenced for a study of regulatory T cells in long-lasting Graves disease. Study-level results: Fewer public clonotypes were shared by new patients (roughly 910) than by persistent patients (2,741). Since the sample size was small, accuracy may have been reduced.

Documented time point: persistent/refractory GD, antithyroid drugs over 5 years with positive TRAb. With RNA extracted from PBMCs as input, the TCR library was made. This clonotype was seen repeatedly, ten times or more. What it binds is not known. This CDR3 region has 14 residues. V dropped 0 bases and J dropped 4 bases, with 13 bases sitting between them. Germline V lookup: CDR1 SQVTM, CDR2 ANQGSEA. iRepertoire HTBI primers and Arm-PCR of CDR3 regions built TCR beta libraries. TCRdb fed the multiplex PCR reads into MiXCR, producing one record per CDR3 protein. There are about 420,000 distinct CDR3 sequences in the sample; about a quarter occur only once, and roughly 26% lies in the top ten.

This chain uses TRBV29-1 with TRBJ2-7, with a weak D call TRBD2 (6 bases). The TCR comes from a female donor with Graves disease. The source was peripheral blood mononuclear cells (PBMCs), collected when the disease was refractory, from a patient treated with antithyroid drugs. DNA for the CDR3: TGCAGCGTTGAAGATCGGGGACTGGGTTACGAGCAGTACTTC. Translation: CSVEDRGLGYEQYF.